A selection of T cell receptor beta chains follows, all from one sample in a study of cytomegalovirus exposure and HLA in healthy donors. Clones were sequenced by immunoSEQ multiplex PCR, and TCRdb holds only the in-frame ones, with some missing. The sample holds about 160,000 clones, roughly nine tenths seen once. Material: PBMCs. The receptors shown here come from a man aged 18 to 30 in good health and CMV-seropositive. CDR3s include the opening cysteine and the closing phenylalanine or tryptophan. The order of the fields is J gene, D gene, V gene, clone size, CDR3 DNA, CDR3 protein. A D gene is named only where the DNA matches it firmly. Clone size appears in some rows only: once, few, many, or a class for an expanded clone.

j_call: TRBJ2-1; d_call: NA; v_call: TRBV28; clone_size: NA; cdr3_nt: TGTGCCAGCAGTTTATCGGGCAGGGGATTCTACAATGAGCAGTTCTTC; cdr3_aa: CASSLSGRGFYNEQFF
j_call: TRBJ2-5; d_call: TRBD2; v_call: TRBV11-2; clone_size: NA; cdr3_nt: TGTGCCAGCAGGGGTCTAGCGGGAGACCCAGAGACCCAGTACTTC; cdr3_aa: CASRGLAGDPETQYF
j_call: TRBJ1-2; d_call: TRBD1; v_call: TRBV19; clone_size: NA; cdr3_nt: TGTGCCAGTAGTATCCAGGGGGCGGAAGATGGCTACACCTTC; cdr3_aa: CASSIQGAEDGYTF
j_call: TRBJ2-5; d_call: NA; v_call: TRBV18; clone_size: NA; cdr3_nt: TGTGCCAGCTCACCACCGATCGGGGAGACCCAGTACTTC; cdr3_aa: CASSPPIGETQYF
j_call: TRBJ2-1; d_call: TRBD2; v_call: TRBV12-5; clone_size: NA; cdr3_nt: TGTGCTAGTGGTTTGTCCCGACTAGCGGCTGCCCCGCGAGAGCAGTTCTTC; cdr3_aa: CASGLSRLAAAPREQFF
j_call: TRBJ1-4; d_call: NA; v_call: TRBV6-1; clone_size: NA; cdr3_nt: TGTGCCAGCAGTGAATTTGAGGGATCGGGTGAAAAACTGTTTTTT; cdr3_aa: CASSEFEGSGEKLFF
j_call: TRBJ1-5; d_call: NA; v_call: TRBV27; clone_size: NA; cdr3_nt: TGTGCCAGCAGTTTAAGGTGGGGGGGGAATCAGCCCCAGCATTTT; cdr3_aa: CASSLRWGGNQPQHF
j_call: TRBJ2-7; d_call: TRBD2; v_call: TRBV6-5; clone_size: few; cdr3_nt: TGTGCCAGCAGTGGACTAGCGGGAGACTACGAGCAGTACTTC; cdr3_aa: CASSGLAGDYEQYF
j_call: TRBJ2-1; d_call: NA; v_call: TRBV15; clone_size: NA; cdr3_nt: TGTGCCACCAGCAGAGATGGGGTGGGGGCCAGACAGTTTCAGTTCTTC; cdr3_aa: CATSRDGVGARQFQFF
j_call: TRBJ2-3; d_call: NA; v_call: TRBV10-1; clone_size: NA; cdr3_nt: TGCGCCAGCAGTGGACTAGGGGCTAGCACAGATACGCAGTATTTT; cdr3_aa: CASSGLGASTDTQYF
j_call: TRBJ2-7; d_call: NA; v_call: TRBV20-1; clone_size: NA; cdr3_nt: TGCAGTGCTCCGGCGGACGAGCAGTACTTC; cdr3_aa: CSAPADEQYF
j_call: TRBJ2-7; d_call: TRBD1; v_call: TRBV15; clone_size: few; cdr3_nt: TGTGCCACCAGCAGAGATCTGGACAGGGCGCGTGAGCAGTACTTC; cdr3_aa: CATSRDLDRAREQYF